The T cell receptor beta chain under discussion was sequenced for a study of metastatic and nonmetastatic thyroid tumors. The study, taken as a whole, reports: In both blood and tumor samples, TCR beta diversity was reported significantly higher for malignant than benign nodules.

Each patient went into thyroid surgery without having received any treatment. The authors' processing: A distant-metastasis classifier for papillary thyroid cancer was built using CDR3 differences across clinicopathological groups. TCRdb ran MiXCR on the PCR reads. Clone size and V and J calls follow TCRdb, not the original study. The repertoire includes around 23,000 clones, about 20% of them detected once, and roughly 12% sits in the top ten. A word on this clone: Its specificity is not known.

Germline assignment: CDR1 LNHDA and CDR2 SQIVND (reference sequence). The CDR3 covers 16 residues. Trimming at V came to 2 bases and at J to 9 bases, leaving 10 bases not matched to a gene. The chain has TRBV19 and TRBJ2-1; 10 bases line up with TRBD2. Sequences were obtained from tumor tissue. The receptor was isolated from a female donor with papillary thyroid cancer or a benign thyroid nodule (not recorded which). Some clones in this sample may be carry-over from other donors' samples. The CDR3 reads CASSINTGLAGVEQFF. CDR3 bases: TGTGCCAGTAGTATAAATACGGGCCTAGCGGGAGTTGAGCAGTTCTTC.